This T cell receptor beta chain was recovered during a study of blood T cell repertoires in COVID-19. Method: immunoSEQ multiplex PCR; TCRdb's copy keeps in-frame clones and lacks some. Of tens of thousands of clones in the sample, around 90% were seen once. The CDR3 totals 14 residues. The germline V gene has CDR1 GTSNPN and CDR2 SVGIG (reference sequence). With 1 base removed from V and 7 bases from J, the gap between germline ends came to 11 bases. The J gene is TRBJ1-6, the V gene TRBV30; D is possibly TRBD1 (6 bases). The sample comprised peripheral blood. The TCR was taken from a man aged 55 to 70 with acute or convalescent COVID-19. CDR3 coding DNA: TGTGCCTGGAGTGGAAGGGGGAAGAATTCACCCCTCCACTTT. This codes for CAWSGRGKNSPLHF. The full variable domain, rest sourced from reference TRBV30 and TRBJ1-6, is SQTIHQWPATLVQPVGSPLSLECTVEGTSNPNLYWYRQAAGRGLQLLFYSVGIGQISSEVPQNLSASRPQDRQFILSSKKLLLSDSGFYLCAWSGRGKNSPLHFGNGTRLTVT.